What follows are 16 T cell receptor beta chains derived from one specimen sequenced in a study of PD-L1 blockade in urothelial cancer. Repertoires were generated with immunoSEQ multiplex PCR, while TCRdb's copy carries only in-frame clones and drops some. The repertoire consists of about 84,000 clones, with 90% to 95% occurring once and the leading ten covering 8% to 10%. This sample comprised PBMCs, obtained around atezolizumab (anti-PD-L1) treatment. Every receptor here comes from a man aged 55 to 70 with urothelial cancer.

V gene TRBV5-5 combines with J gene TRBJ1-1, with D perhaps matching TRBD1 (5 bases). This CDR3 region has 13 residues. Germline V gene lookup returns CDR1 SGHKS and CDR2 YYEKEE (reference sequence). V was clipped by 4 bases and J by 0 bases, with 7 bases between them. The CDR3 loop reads CASSRQLNTEAFF. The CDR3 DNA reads TGTGCCAGCAGCCGACAGCTGAACACTGAAGCTTTCTTT. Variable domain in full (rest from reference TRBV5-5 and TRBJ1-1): DAGVTQSPTHLIKTRGQQVTLRCSPISGHKSVSWYQQVLGQGPQFIFQYYEKEERGRGNFPDRFSARQFPNYSSELNVNALLLGDSALYLCASSRQLNTEAFFGQGTRLTVV.

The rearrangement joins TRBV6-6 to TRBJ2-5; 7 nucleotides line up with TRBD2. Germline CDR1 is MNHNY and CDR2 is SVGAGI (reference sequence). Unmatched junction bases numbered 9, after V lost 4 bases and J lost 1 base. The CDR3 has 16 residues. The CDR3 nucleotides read TGTGCCAGCAGTTTATCCTTCTTAGCGGGCCAAGAGACCCAGTACTTC. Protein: CASSLSFLAGQETQYF.

For the CDR3, the DNA is TGTGCCAGCAGTTTATTTTCTAGCGGGAGTAGCAATGAGCAGTTCTTC. Its translation is CASSLFSSGSSNEQFF. The genes are TRBV27 and TRBJ2-1, with 10 positions matching TRBD2. V shed 1 base, J shed 6 bases, and the junction held 6 bases outside the gene matches. CDR1 MNHEY and CDR2 SMNVEV come from the germline V gene (reference sequence). This CDR3 region has 16 residues.

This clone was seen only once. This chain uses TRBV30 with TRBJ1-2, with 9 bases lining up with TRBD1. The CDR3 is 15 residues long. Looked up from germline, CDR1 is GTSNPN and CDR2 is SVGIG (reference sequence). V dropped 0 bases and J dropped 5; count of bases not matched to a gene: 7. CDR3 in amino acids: CAWSVHRGLIYGYTF. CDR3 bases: TGTGCCTGGAGTGTCCACAGGGGGCTGATTTATGGCTACACCTTC. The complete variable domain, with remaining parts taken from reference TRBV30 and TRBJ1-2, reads SQTIHQWPATLVQPVGSPLSLECTVEGTSNPNLYWYRQAAGRGLQLLFYSVGIGQISSEVPQNLSASRPQDRQFILSSKKLLLSDSGFYLCAWSVHRGLIYGYTFGSGTRLTVV.

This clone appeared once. CDR3 in DNA: TGTGCCAGCAGCTTATACAGGGGGTTACCCCCTAGCACAGATACGCAGTATTTT. It translates to CASSLYRGLPPSTDTQYF. This sequence joins TRBV13 and TRBJ2-3, with 8 bases identical to TRBD1. With 2 bases clipped from V and 0 bases from J, the junction kept 10 bases outside the gene matches. Per germline, CDR1 PRHDT and CDR2 FYEKMQ (reference sequence). The CDR3 runs 18 residues.

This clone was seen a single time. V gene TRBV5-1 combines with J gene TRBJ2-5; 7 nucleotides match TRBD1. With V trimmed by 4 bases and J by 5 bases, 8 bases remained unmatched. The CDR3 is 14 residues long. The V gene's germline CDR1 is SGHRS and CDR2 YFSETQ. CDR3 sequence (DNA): TGCGCCAGCAGCCCGACAGGGTCTGGTGAGACCCAGTACTTC. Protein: CASSPTGSGETQYF.

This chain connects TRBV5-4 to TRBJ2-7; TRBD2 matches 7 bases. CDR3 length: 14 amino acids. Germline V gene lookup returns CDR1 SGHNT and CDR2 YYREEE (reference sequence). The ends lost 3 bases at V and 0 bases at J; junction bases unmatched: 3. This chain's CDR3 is CASSYPGGSYEQYF. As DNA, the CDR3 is TGTGCCAGCAGCTATCCGGGGGGCTCCTACGAGCAGTACTTC.

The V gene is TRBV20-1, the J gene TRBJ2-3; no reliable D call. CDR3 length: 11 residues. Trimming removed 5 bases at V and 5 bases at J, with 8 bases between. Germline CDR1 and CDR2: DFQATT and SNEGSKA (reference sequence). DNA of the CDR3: TGCAGTGCTCGCCTAGGAGATACGCAGTATTTT. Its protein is CSARLGDTQYF.

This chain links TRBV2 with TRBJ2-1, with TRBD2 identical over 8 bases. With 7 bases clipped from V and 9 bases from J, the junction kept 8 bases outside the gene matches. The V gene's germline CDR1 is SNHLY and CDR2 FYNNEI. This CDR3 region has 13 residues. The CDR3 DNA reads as TGTGCCAGCACCAAACTAGCGGCCGGTGAGCAGTTCTTC. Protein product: CASTKLAAGEQFF.

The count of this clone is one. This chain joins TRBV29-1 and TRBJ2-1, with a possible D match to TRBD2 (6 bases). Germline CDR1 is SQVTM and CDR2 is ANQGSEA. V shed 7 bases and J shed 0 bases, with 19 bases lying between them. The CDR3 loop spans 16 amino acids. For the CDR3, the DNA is TGCAGCGCCGCCCATTTTGACGGGAGCTCCTACAATGAGCAGTTCTTC. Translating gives CSAAHFDGSSYNEQFF.

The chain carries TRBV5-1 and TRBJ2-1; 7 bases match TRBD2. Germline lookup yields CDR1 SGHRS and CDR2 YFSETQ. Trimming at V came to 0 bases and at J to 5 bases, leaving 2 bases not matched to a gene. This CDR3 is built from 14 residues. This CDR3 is CASSLVSGNNEQFF. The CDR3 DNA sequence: TGCGCCAGCAGCTTGGTGAGCGGGAACAATGAGCAGTTCTTC.

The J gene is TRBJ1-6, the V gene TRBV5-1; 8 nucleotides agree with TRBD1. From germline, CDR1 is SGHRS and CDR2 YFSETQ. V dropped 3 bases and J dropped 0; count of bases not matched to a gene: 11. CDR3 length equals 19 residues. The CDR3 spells CASSWDPGQESSYNSPLHF. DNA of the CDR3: TGCGCCAGCAGCTGGGACCCGGGACAGGAAAGCTCCTATAATTCACCCCTCCACTTT.

CDR3 sequence (DNA): TGTGCCTGGGCCCGGGACAGGGGGCTAGACACTGAAGCTTTCTTT. Protein: CAWARDRGLDTEAFF. V is TRBV30 and J is TRBJ1-1, with 12 bases aligning to TRBD1. Losses at the gene ends were 5 bases for V and 3 bases for J; bases not matched to a gene: 7. The CDR3 has 15 amino acids. Germline V gene data show CDR1 as GTSNPN and CDR2 as SVGIG (reference sequence). The full variable domain, with the rest looked up from reference TRBV30 and TRBJ1-1, is SQTIHQWPATLVQPVGSPLSLECTVEGTSNPNLYWYRQAAGRGLQLLFYSVGIGQISSEVPQNLSASRPQDRQFILSSKKLLLSDSGFYLCAWARDRGLDTEAFFGQGTRLTVV.

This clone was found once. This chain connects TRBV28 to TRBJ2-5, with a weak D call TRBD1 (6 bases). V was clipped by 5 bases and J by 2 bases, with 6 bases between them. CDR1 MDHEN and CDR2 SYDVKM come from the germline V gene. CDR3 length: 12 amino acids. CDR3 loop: CASSQGQETQYF. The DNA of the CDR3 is TGTGCCAGCAGTCAGGGGCAAGAGACCCAGTACTTC. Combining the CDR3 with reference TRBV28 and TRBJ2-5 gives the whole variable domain DVKVTQSSRYLVKRTGEKVFLECVQDMDHENMFWYRQDPGLGLRLIYFSYDVKMKEKGDIPEGYSVSREKKERFSLILESASTNQTSMYLCASSQGQETQYFGPGTRLLVL.

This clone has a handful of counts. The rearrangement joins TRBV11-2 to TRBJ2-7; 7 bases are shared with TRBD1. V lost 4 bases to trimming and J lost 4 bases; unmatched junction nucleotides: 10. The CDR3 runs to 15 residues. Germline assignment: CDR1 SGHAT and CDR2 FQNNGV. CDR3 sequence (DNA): TGTGCCAGCAGCTCCCTCCGACAGGGAAAATACGAGCAGTACTTC. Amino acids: CASSSLRQGKYEQYF.

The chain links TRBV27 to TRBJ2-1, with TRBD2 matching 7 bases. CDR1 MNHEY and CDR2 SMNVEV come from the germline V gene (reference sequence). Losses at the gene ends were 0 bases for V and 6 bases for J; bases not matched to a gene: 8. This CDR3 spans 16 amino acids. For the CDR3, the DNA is TGTGCCAGCAGTTTATCGGTGGCGGGAGTTGTCAATGAGCAGTTCTTC. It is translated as CASSLSVAGVVNEQFF.